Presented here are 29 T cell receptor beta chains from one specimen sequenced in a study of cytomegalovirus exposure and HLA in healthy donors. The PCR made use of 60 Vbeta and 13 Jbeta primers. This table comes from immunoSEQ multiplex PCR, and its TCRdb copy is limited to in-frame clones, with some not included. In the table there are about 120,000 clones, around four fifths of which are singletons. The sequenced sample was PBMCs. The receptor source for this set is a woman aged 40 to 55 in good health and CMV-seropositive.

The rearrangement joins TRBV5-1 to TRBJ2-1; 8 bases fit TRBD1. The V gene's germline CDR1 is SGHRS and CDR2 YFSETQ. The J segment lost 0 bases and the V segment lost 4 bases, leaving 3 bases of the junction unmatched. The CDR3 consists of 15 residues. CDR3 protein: CASSPGQGSYNEQFF. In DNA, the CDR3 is TGCGCCAGCAGCCCTGGACAGGGCTCCTACAATGAGCAGTTCTTC.

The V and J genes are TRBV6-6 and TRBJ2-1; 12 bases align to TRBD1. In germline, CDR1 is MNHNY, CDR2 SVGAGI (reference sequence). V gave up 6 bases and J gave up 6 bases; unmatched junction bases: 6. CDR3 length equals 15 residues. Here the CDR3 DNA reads TGTGCCAGCAGCGATCCGGGACAGGGGGCCAATGAGCAGTTCTTC. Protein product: CASSDPGQGANEQFF.

In DNA, the CDR3 is TGCGCCAGCAGTGTGGGTAGCGGGAGCCCAGATACGCAGTATTTT. It codes for CASSVGSGSPDTQYF. The chain employs TRBV10-1 and TRBJ2-3; 9 nucleotides line up with TRBD2. J gave up 4 bases and V 4 bases, and 6 bases lay outside the gene matches. Germline V CDR1 and CDR2: WNHNN, SYGVQD (reference sequence). The CDR3 extends over 15 amino acids.

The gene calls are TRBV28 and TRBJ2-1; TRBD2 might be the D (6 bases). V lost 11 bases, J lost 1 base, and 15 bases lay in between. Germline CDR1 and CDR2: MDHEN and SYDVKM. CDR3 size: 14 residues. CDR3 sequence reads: CAARREASYNEQFF. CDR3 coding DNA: TGTGCCGCCCGGAGGGAGGCTTCCTACAATGAGCAGTTCTTC.

CDR3: CASSLLYRGFTDTQYF. The CDR3 nucleotides are TGTGCCAGCAGCTTGTTATACAGGGGGTTCACAGATACGCAGTATTTT. This sequence joins TRBV5-6 and TRBJ2-3, with 8 nucleotides matching TRBD1. The CDR3 is 16 residues long. Germline V lookup: CDR1 SGHDT, CDR2 YYEEEE. After removal of 1 base from V and 2 bases from J, the junction contained 6 bases not matched to a gene.

The CDR3 is CASSGMVGRLANQPQHF. CDR3 nucleotides: TGTGCCAGCAGCGGTATGGTCGGAAGGTTAGCCAATCAGCCCCAGCATTTT. The chain has TRBV2 and TRBJ1-5; D is undetermined. The CDR3 is made up of 17 amino acids. Trimming shortened V by 6 bases and J by 3 bases, and 21 bases separated the two germline ends. Germline V lookup: CDR1 SNHLY, CDR2 FYNNEI.

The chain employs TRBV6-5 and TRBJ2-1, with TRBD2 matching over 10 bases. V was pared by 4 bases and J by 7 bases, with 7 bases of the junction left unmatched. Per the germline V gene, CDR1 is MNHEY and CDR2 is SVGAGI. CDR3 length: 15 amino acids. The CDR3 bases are TGTGCCAGCAGTTCCCCCGGGACTAGCGATAATGAGCAGTTCTTC. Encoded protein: CASSSPGTSDNEQFF.

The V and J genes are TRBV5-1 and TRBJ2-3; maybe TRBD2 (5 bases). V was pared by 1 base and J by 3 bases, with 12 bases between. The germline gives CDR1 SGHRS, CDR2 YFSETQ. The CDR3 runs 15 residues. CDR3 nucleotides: TGCGCCAGCAGCTTGTCGGCGGGCCTGACAGATACGCAGTATTTT. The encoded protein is CASSLSAGLTDTQYF. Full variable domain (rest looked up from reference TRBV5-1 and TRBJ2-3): KAGVTQTPRYLIKTRGQQVTLSCSPISGHRSVSWYQQTPGQGLQFLFEYFSETQRNKGNFPGRFSGRQFSNSRSEMNVSTLELGDSALYLCASSLSAGLTDTQYFGPGTRLTVL.

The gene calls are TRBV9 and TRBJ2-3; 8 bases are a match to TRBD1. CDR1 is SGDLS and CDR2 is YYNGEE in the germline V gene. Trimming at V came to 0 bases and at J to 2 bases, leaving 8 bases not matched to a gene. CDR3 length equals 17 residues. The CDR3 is CASSVAKTGAYTDTQYF. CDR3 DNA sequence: TGTGCCAGCAGCGTAGCCAAGACAGGGGCTTACACAGATACGCAGTATTTT.

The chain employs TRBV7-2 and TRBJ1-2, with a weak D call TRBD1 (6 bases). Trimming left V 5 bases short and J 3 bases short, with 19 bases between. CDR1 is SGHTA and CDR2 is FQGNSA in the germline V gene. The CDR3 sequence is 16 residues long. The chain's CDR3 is CASSPSSGVFDYGYTF. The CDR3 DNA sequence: TGTGCCAGCAGCCCAAGTTCAGGGGTTTTTGACTATGGCTACACCTTC.

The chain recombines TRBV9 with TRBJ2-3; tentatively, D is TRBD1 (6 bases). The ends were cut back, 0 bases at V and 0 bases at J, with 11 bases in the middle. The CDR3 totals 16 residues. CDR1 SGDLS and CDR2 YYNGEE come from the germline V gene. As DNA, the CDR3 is TGTGCCAGCAGCGTAGACCCCGGGACAAGCACAGATACGCAGTATTTT. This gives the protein CASSVDPGTSTDTQYF.

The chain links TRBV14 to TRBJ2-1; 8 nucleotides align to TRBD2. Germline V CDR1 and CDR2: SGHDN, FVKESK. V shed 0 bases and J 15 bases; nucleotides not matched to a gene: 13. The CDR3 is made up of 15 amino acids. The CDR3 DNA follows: TGTGCCAGCAGCCAAGATCGGGCTAGCGGGTCTACAAGGTTCTTC. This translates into CASSQDRASGSTRFF.

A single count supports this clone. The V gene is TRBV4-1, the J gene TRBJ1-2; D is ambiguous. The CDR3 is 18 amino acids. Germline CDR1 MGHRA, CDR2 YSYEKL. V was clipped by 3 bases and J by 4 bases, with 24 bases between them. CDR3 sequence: CASSHIGRGGTTGYGYTF. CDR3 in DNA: TGCGCCAGCAGCCATATCGGGAGAGGAGGCACTACCGGCTATGGCTACACCTTC.

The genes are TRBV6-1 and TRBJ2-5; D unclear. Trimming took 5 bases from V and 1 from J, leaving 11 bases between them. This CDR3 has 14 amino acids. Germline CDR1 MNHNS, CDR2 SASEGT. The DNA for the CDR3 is TGTGCCAGCAGTCCCCCAGGTTCCCAAGAGACCCAGTACTTC. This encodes CASSPPGSQETQYF.

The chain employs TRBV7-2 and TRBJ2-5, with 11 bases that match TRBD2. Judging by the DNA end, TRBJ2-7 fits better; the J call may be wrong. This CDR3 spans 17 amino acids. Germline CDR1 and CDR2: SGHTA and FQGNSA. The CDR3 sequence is CASSLGGLAGGSYEQYF. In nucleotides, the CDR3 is TGTGCCAGCAGCTTAGGTGGGCTAGCGGGAGGCTCCTACGAGCAGTACTTC.

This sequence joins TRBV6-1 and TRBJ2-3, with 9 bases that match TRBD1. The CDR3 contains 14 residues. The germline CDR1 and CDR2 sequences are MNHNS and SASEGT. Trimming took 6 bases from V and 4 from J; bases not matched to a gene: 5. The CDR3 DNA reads TGTGCCAGCAGACCGGGACAGGGATCAGATACGCAGTATTTT. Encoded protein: CASRPGQGSDTQYF.

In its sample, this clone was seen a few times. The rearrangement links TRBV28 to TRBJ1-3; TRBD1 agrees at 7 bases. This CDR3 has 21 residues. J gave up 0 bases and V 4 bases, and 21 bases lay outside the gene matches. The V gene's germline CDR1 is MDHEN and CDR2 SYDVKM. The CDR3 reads CASSSPTGTHSFRLSGNTIYF. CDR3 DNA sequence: TGTGCCAGCAGTTCCCCGACAGGGACCCACTCTTTTCGACTCTCTGGAAACACCATATATTTT.

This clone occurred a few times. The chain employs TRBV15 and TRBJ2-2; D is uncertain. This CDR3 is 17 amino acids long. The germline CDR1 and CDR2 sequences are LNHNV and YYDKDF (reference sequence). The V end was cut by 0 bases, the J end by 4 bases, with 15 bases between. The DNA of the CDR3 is TGTGCCACCAGCAGAGATCACGTCGGGTTGGGCACCGGGGAGCTGTTTTTT. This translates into CATSRDHVGLGTGELFF.

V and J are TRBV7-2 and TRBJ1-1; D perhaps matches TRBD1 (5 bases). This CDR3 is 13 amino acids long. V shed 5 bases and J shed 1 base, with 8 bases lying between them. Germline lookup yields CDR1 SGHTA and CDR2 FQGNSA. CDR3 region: CASSVTGNTEAFF. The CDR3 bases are TGTGCCAGCAGCGTAACAGGGAACACTGAAGCTTTCTTT.

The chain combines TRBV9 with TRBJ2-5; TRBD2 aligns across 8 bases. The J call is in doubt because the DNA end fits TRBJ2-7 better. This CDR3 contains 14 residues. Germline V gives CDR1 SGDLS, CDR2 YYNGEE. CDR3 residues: CASSPPGLVDEQYF. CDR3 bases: TGTGCCAGCAGCCCACCGGGACTAGTGGACGAGCAGTACTTC.

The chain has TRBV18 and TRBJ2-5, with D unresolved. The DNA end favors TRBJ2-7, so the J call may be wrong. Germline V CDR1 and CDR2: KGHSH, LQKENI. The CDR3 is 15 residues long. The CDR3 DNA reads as TGTGCCAGCTCACCAGAGACACAGAGCTCCTACGAGCAGTACTTC. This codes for CASSPETQSSYEQYF.

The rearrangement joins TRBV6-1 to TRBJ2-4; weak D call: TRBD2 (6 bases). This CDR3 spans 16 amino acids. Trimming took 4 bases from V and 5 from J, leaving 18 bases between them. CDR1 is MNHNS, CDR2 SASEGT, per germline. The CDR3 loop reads CASSVRGDLGQNIQYF. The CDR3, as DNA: TGTGCCAGCAGTGTTAGAGGGGACTTAGGCCAAAACATTCAGTACTTC.

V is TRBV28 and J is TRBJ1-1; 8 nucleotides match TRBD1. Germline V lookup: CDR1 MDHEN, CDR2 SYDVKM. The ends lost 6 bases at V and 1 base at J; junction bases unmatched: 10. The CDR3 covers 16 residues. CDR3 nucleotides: TGTGCCAGCAGCCTGGGCTGGACAGGGAGGAACACTGAAGCTTTCTTT. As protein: CASSLGWTGRNTEAFF.

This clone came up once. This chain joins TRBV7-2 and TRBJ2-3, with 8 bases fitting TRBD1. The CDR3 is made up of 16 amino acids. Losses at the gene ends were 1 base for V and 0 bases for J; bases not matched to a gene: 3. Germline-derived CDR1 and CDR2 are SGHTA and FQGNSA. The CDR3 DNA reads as TGTGCCAGCAGCTTAGGGGGGGACAGGAGCACAGATACGCAGTATTTT. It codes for CASSLGGDRSTDTQYF. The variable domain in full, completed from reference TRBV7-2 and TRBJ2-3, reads GAGVSQSPSNKVTEKGKDVELRCDPISGHTALYWYRQSLGQGLEFLIYFQGNSAPDKSGLPSDRFSAERTGGSVSTLTIQRTQQEDSAVYLCASSLGGDRSTDTQYFGPGTRLTVL.

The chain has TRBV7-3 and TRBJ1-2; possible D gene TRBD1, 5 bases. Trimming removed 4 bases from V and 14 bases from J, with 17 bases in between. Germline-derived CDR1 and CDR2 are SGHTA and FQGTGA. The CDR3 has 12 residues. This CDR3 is CASSWRGYRLTF. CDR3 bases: TGTGCCAGCAGCTGGCGGGGCTATCGTTTGACCTTC.

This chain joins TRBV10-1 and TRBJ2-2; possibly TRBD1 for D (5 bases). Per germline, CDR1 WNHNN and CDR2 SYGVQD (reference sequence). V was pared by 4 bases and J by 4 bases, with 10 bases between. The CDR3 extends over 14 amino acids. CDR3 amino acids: CASSATDSTGELFF. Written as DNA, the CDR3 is TGCGCCAGCAGTGCGACAGACAGCACCGGGGAGCTGTTTTTT.

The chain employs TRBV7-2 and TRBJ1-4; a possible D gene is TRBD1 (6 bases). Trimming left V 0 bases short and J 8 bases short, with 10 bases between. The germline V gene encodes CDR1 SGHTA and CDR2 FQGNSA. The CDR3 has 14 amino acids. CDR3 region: CASSLARGSEKLFF. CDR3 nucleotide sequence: TGTGCCAGCAGCTTAGCCAGGGGAAGCGAAAAACTGTTTTTT.

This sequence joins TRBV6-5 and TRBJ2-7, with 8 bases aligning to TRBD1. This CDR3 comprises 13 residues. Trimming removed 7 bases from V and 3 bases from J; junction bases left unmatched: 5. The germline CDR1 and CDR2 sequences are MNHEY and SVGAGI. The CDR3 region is CASTYGQGYEQYF. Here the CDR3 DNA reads TGTGCCAGCACCTACGGACAGGGCTACGAGCAGTACTTC.

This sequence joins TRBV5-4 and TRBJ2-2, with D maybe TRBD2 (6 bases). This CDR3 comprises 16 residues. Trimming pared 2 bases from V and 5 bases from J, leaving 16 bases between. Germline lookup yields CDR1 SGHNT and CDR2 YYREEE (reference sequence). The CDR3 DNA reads TGTGCCAGCAGCTTTTTATCGGGAGACTCTACCGGGGAGCTGTTTTTT. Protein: CASSFLSGDSTGELFF.